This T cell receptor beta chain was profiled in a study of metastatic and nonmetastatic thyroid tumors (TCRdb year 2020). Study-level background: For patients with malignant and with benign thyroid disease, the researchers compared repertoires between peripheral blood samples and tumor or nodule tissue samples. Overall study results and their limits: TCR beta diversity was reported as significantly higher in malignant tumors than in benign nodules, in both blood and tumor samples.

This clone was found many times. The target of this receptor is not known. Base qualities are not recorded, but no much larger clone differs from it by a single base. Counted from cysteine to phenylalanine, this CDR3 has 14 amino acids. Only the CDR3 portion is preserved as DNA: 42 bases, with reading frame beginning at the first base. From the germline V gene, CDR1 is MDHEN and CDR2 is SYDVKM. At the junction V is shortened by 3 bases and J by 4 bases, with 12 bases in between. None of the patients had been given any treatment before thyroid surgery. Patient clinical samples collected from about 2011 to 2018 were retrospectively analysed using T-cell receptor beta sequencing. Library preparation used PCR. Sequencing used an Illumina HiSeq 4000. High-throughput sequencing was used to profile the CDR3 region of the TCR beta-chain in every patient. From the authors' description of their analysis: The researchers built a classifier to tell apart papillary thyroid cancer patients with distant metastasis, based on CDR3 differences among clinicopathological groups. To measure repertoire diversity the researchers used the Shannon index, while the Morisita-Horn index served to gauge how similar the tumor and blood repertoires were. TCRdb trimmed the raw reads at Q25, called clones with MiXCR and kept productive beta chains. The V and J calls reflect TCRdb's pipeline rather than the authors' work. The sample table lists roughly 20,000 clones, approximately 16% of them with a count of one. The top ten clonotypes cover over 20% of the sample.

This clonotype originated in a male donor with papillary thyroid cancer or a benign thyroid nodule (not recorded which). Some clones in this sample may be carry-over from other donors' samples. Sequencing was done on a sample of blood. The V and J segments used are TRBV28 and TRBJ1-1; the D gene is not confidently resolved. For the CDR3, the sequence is CASSLSGIGTEAFF. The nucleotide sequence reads TGTGCCAGCAGTTTGTCCGGAATCGGCACTGAAGCTTTCTTT.